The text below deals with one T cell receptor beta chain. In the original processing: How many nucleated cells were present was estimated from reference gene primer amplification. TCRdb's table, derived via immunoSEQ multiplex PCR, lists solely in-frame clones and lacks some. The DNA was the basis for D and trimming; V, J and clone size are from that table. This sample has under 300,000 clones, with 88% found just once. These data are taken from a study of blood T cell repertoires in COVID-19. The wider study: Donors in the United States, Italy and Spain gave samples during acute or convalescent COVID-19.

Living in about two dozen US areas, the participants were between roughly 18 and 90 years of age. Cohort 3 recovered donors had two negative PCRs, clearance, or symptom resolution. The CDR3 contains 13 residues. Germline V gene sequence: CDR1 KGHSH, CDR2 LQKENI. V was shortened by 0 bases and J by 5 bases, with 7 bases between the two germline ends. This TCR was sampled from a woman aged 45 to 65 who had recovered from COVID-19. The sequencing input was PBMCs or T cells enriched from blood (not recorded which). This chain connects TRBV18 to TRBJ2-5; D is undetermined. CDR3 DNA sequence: TGTGCCAGCTCACCACCTGTCGGGGAGACCCAGTACTTC. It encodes CASSPPVGETQYF.